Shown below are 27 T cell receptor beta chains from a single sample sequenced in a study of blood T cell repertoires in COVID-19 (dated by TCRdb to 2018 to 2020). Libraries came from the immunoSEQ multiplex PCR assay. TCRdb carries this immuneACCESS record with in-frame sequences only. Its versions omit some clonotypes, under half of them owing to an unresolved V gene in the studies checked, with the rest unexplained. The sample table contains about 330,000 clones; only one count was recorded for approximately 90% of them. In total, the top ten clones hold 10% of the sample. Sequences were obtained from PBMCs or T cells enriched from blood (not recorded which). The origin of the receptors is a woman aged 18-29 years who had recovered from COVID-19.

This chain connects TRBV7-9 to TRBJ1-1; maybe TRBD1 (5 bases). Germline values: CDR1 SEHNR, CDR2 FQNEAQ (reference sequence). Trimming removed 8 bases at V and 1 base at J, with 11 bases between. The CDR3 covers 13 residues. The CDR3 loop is CASRFTGNTEAFF. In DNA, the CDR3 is TGTGCCAGCCGATTTACAGGGAACACTGAAGCTTTCTTT.

CDR3 amino acids: CASRPRGDPNQPQHF. CDR3 nucleotide sequence: TGTGCCAGCAGACCCAGGGGGGACCCCAATCAGCCCCAGCATTTT. This sequence joins TRBV25-1 and TRBJ1-5; 7 bases line up with TRBD1. The germline V gene has CDR1 MGHDK and CDR2 SYGVNS. The CDR3 extends over 15 amino acids. After removal of 6 bases from V and 3 bases from J, the junction contained 8 bases not matched to a gene. The complete variable domain, with remaining parts taken from reference TRBV25-1 and TRBJ1-5, reads EADIYQTPRYLVIGTGKKITLECSQTMGHDKMYWYQQDPGMELHLIHYSYGVNSTEKGDLSSESTVSRIRTEHFPLTLESARPSHTSQYLCASRPRGDPNQPQHFGDGTRLSIL.

The CDR3 coding sequence is TGCGCCAGCGGGGGGGCATACAATGAGCAGTTCTTC. Translated: CASGGAYNEQFF. This chain connects TRBV5-1 to TRBJ2-1, with D possibly matching TRBD2 (7 bases). This CDR3 is 12 amino acids long. V gave up 7 bases and J gave up 4 bases, with 9 bases separating them. The germline V gene has CDR1 SGHRS and CDR2 YFSETQ. The entire variable domain, with the rest obtained from reference TRBV5-1 and TRBJ2-1, is as follows: KAGVTQTPRYLIKTRGQQVTLSCSPISGHRSVSWYQQTPGQGLQFLFEYFSETQRNKGNFPGRFSGRQFSNSRSEMNVSTLELGDSALYLCASGGAYNEQFFGPGTRLTVL.

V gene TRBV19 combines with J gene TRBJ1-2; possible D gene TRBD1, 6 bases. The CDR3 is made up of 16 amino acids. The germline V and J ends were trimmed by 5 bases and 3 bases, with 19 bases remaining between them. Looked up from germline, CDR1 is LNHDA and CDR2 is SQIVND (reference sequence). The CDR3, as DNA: TGTGCCAGTAGTCCCTTTTCCTCGGGGGGCGACTATGGCTACACCTTC. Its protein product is CASSPFSSGGDYGYTF.

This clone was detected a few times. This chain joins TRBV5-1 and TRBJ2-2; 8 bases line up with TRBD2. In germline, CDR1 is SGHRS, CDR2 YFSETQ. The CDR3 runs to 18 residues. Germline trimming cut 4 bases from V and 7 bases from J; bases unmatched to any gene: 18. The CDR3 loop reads CASSPLPGGPVGVGELFF. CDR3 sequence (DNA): TGCGCCAGCAGCCCCTTACCGGGAGGGCCCGTTGGGGTCGGGGAGCTGTTTTTT.

CDR3 protein: CASTWGDTEAFF. CDR3 nucleotide sequence: TGTGCCAGCACCTGGGGGGACACTGAAGCTTTCTTT. V gene TRBV12-3 or TRBV12-4 combines with J gene TRBJ1-1, with D possibly being TRBD1 (5 bases). Trimming cost V 7 bases and J 3 bases, with 9 bases left between them. This CDR3 contains 12 residues.

CDR3: CASSGDYGDTQYF. CDR3 bases: TGTGCCAGCAGTGGGGACTACGGAGATACGCAGTATTTT. The chain combines TRBV2 with TRBJ2-3, with 7 bases aligning to TRBD2. The CDR3 extends over 13 amino acids. J gave up 5 bases and V 4 bases, and 3 bases lay outside the gene matches. Germline V gives CDR1 SNHLY, CDR2 FYNNEI.

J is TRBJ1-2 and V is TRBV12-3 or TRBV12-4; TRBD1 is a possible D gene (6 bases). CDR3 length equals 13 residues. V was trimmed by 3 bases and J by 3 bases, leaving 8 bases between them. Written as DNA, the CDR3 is TGTGCCAGCAGTTTCGGGACACACTATGGCTACACCTTC. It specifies CASSFGTHYGYTF.

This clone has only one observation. CDR3 in amino acids: CATSRDLRGRTSTDTQYF. The CDR3 DNA is TGTGCCACCAGCAGAGATCTGAGAGGACGGACTAGCACAGATACGCAGTATTTT. The rearrangement uses TRBV15 and TRBJ2-3; maybe TRBD2 (5 bases). Germline V gene lookup returns CDR1 LNHNV and CDR2 YYDKDF (reference sequence). CDR3 size: 18 residues. Trimming removed 0 bases at V and 0 bases at J, with 16 bases between.

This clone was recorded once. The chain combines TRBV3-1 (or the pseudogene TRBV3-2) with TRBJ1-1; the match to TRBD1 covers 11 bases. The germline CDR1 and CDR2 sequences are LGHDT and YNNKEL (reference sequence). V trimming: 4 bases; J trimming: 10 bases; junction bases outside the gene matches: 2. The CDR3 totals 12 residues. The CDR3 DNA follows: TGTGCCAGCAGCCGGACAGGGGGCATAGCTTTCTTT. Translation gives CASSRTGGIAFF.

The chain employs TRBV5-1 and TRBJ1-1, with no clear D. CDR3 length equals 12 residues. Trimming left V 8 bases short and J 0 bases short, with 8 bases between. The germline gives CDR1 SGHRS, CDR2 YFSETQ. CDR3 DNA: TGCGCCAGTTGCAGATTGAACACTGAAGCTTTCTTT. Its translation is CASCRLNTEAFF.

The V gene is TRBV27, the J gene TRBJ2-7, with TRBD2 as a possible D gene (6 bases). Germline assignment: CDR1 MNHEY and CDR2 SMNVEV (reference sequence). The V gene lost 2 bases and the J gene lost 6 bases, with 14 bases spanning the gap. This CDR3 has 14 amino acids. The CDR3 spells CASSLGGGIGEQYF. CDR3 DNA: TGTGCCAGCAGTTTAGGAGGCGGGATTGGCGAGCAGTACTTC.

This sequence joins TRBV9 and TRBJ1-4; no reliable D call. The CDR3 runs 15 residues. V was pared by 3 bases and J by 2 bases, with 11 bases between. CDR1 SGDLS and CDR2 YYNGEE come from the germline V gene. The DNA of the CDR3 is TGTGCCAGCAGCGAATCAGGTACCACTAATGAAAAACTGTTTTTT. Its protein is CASSESGTTNEKLFF. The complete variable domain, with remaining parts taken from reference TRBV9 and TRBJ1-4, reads DSGVTQTPKHLITATGQRVTLRCSPRSGDLSVYWYQQSLDQGLQFLIQYYNGEERAKGNILERFSAQQFPDLHSELNLSSLELGDSALYFCASSESGTTNEKLFFGSGTQLSVL.

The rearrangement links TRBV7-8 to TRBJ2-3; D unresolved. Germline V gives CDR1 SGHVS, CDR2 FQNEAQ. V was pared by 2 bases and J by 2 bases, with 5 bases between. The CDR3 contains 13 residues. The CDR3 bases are TGTGCCAGCAGCTTATTCTCCACAGATACGCAGTATTTT. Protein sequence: CASSLFSTDTQYF.

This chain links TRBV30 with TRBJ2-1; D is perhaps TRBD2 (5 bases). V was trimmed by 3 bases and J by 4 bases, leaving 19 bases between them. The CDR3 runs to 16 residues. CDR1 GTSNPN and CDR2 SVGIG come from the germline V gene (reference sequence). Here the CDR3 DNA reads TGTGCCTGGAGGGTGAAAAGCGGCAGCAGATACAATGAGCAGTTCTTC. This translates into CAWRVKSGSRYNEQFF. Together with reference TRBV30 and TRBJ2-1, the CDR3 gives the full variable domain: SQTIHQWPATLVQPVGSPLSLECTVEGTSNPNLYWYRQAAGRGLQLLFYSVGIGQISSEVPQNLSASRPQDRQFILSSKKLLLSDSGFYLCAWRVKSGSRYNEQFFGPGTRLTVL.

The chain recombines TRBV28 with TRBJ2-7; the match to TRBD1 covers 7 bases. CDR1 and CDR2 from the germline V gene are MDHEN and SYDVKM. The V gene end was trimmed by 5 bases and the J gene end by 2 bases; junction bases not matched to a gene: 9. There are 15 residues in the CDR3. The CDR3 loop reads CASSNLGQVAYEQYF. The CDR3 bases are TGTGCCAGCAGTAACCTAGGACAGGTGGCCTACGAGCAGTACTTC. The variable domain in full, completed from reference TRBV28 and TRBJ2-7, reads DVKVTQSSRYLVKRTGEKVFLECVQDMDHENMFWYRQDPGLGLRLIYFSYDVKMKEKGDIPEGYSVSREKKERFSLILESASTNQTSMYLCASSNLGQVAYEQYFGPGTRLTVT.

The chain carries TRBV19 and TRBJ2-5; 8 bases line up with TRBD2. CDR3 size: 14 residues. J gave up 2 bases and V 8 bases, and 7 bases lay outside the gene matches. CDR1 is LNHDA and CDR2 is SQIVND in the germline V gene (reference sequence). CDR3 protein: CASGEAGVQETQYF. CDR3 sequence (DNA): TGTGCCAGTGGGGAAGCGGGGGTACAAGAGACCCAGTACTTC.

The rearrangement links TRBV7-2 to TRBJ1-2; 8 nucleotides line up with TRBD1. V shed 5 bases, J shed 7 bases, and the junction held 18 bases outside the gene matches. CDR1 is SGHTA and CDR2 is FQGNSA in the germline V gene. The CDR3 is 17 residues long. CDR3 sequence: CASSPRRRTGIQFGYTF. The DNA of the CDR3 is TGTGCCAGCAGCCCCCGTCGAAGGACAGGGATTCAGTTTGGCTACACCTTC.

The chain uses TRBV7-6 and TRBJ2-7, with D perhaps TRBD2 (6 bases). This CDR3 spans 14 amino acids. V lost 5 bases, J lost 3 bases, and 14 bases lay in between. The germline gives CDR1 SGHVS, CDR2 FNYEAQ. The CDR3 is CASSRDSINYEQYF. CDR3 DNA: TGTGCCAGCAGCAGGGACTCGATAAACTACGAGCAGTACTTC.

The CDR3 spells CSVNSRRSEQFF. Here the CDR3 DNA reads TGCAGCGTTAACAGTCGACGCAGTGAGCAGTTCTTC. The chain links TRBV29-1 to TRBJ2-1; no firm D call. CDR1 is SQVTM and CDR2 is ANQGSEA in the germline V gene. V lost 5 bases, J lost 9 bases, and 14 bases lay in between. The CDR3 has 12 amino acids.

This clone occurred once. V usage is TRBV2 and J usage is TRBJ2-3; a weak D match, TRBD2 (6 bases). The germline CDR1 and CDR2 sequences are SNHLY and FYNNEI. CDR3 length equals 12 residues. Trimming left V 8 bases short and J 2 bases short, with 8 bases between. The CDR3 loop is CASGGSTDTQYF. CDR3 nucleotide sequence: TGTGCCAGCGGGGGGTCCACAGATACGCAGTATTTT.

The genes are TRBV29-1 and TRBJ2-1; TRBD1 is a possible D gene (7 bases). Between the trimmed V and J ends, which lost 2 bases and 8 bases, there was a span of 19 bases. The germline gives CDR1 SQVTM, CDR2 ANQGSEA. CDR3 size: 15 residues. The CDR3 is CSVERGRGDMDEQFF. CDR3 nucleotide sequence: TGCAGCGTTGAAAGAGGCAGGGGGGACATGGATGAGCAGTTCTTC.

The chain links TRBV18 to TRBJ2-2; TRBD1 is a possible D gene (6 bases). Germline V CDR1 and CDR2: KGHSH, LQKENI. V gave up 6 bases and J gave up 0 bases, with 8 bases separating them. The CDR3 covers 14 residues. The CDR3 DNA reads TGTGCCAGCTCCAAGGGGGCGAACACCGGGGAGCTGTTTTTT. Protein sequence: CASSKGANTGELFF.

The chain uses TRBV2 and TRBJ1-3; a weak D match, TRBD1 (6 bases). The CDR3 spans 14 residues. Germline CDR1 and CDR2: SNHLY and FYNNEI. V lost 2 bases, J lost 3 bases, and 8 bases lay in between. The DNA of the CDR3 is TGTGCCAGCAGTGAATCAGGGGTTGGAAACACCATATATTTT. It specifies CASSESGVGNTIYF.

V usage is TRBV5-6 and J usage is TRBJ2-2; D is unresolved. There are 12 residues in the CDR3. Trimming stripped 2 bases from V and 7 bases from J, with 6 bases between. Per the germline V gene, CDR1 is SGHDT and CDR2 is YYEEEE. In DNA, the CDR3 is TGTGCCAGCAGCTTCCGAGGCGGGGAGCTGTTTTTT. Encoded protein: CASSFRGGELFF.

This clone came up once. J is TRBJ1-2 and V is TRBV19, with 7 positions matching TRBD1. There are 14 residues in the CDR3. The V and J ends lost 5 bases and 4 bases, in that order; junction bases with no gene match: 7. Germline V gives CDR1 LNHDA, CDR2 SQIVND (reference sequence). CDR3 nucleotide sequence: TGTGCCAGTAGTCTAAACTACAGGGGCTATGGCTACACCTTC. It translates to CASSLNYRGYGYTF.

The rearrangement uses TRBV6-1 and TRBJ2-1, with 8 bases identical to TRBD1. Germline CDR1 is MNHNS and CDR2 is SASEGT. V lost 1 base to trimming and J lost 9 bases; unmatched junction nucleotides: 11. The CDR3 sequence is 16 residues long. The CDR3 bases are TGTGCCAGCAGTGAAGTAGAGACAGGGGCTGGATTTGAGCAGTTCTTC. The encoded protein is CASSEVETGAGFEQFF.